The 14 T cell receptor beta chains below come from one sample, sequenced in a study of CD8+ T cells in alopecia areata. Reverse transcribed after extraction, RNA yielded cDNA as the sequencing template. Repertoires were generated with immunoSEQ multiplex PCR, while TCRdb's copy carries only in-frame clones and drops some. The table has some 130,000 clones, around 49% seen once. The sequences come from CD8+ T cells sorted from blood, collected at week 0. The origin of the receptors is a human donor with alopecia areata.

This rearrangement joins TRBV29-1 to TRBJ2-7; 7 bases align to TRBD1. This CDR3 contains 13 residues. Germline V gene lookup returns CDR1 SQVTM and CDR2 ANQGSEA. With V trimmed by 4 bases and J by 3 bases, 6 bases remained unmatched. CDR3 residues: CSVVEGAGYEQYF. The CDR3, as DNA: TGCAGCGTTGTAGAGGGGGCGGGCTACGAGCAGTACTTC.

The rearrangement links TRBV19 to TRBJ2-1; 9 nucleotides match TRBD1. This CDR3 is built from 14 residues. The trim removed 3 bases at V and 8 bases at J, leaving 5 bases unmatched. Germline V lookup: CDR1 LNHDA, CDR2 SQIVND (reference sequence). The DNA of the CDR3 is TGTGCCAGTAGTATCCCGGACAGGGGCGATGAGCAGTTCTTC. Its protein is CASSIPDRGDEQFF.

This chain connects TRBV4-3 to TRBJ1-1; possible D gene TRBD1, 6 bases. Germline V gene lookup returns CDR1 LGHNA and CDR2 YSLEER. The germline V and J ends were trimmed by 7 bases and 1 base, with 13 bases remaining between them. The CDR3 covers 14 residues. The CDR3 loop reads CASTDRKGNTEAFF. DNA of the CDR3: TGCGCCAGCACCGACAGGAAGGGGAACACTGAAGCTTTCTTT.

The gene calls are TRBV5-6 and TRBJ2-1; D uncertain. The CDR3 totals 16 residues. The V end lost 0 bases, the J end lost 5 bases, and 15 bases lay between the germline ends. Germline V gene sequence: CDR1 SGHDT, CDR2 YYEEEE. This chain's CDR3 is CASSLAKSGWNNEQFF. In DNA form, the CDR3 reads TGTGCCAGCAGCTTGGCCAAATCCGGGTGGAACAATGAGCAGTTCTTC.

The rearrangement links TRBV13 to TRBJ2-7; 11 bases are a match to TRBD1. The germline gives CDR1 PRHDT, CDR2 FYEKMQ (reference sequence). The V and J ends lost 4 bases and 3 bases, in that order; junction bases with no gene match: 5. This CDR3 has 15 amino acids. This CDR3 reads CASSSPGQGGYEQYF. The CDR3 DNA reads TGTGCCAGCAGCTCCCCGGGACAGGGGGGCTACGAGCAGTACTTC.

The V call is TRBV9, the J call TRBJ2-5; 8 bases fit TRBD1. Germline values: CDR1 SGDLS, CDR2 YYNGEE. Unmatched junction bases numbered 6, after V lost 4 bases and J lost 4 bases. This CDR3 comprises 14 residues. Here the CDR3 DNA reads TGTGCCAGCAGCCCCCCAGGGGGCCTAGAGACCCAGTACTTC. The encoded protein is CASSPPGGLETQYF.

This rearrangement joins TRBV29-1 to TRBJ2-1; D is possibly TRBD1 (5 bases). Germline values: CDR1 SQVTM, CDR2 ANQGSEA. The CDR3 sequence is 14 residues long. CDR3 in DNA: TGCAGTGTAGAAGGGGATAGCTCCTACAATGAGCAGTTCTTC. This codes for CSVEGDSSYNEQFF.

This chain joins TRBV10-3 and TRBJ1-2; 10 nucleotides line up with TRBD1. The CDR3 is 17 amino acids. Trimming removed 0 bases from V and 2 bases from J; junction bases left unmatched: 6. CDR1 ENHRY and CDR2 SYGVKD come from the germline V gene. CDR3 nucleotide sequence: TGTGCCATCAGTGAGTCGGCTCCGGGACAGGGGAACTATGGCTACACCTTC. It yields the protein CAISESAPGQGNYGYTF.

The genes are TRBV6-5 and TRBJ1-2; D call uncertain. The CDR3 consists of 15 residues. The germline V and J ends were trimmed by 0 bases and 2 bases, with 10 bases remaining between them. The V gene's germline CDR1 is MNHEY and CDR2 SVGAGI. The DNA of the CDR3 is TGTGCCAGCAGTTACTCGGAAGGGTTCAACTATGGCTACACCTTC. Protein: CASSYSEGFNYGYTF.

This clone has only a few counts. The rearrangement links TRBV7-6 to TRBJ1-1, with D unresolved. V was cut by 4 bases and J by 3 bases, with 12 bases left in between. The CDR3 is 14 residues long. Germline V gene sequence: CDR1 SGHVS, CDR2 FNYEAQ. In nucleotides, the CDR3 is TGTGCCAGCAGCTCGATCCCCGTCGACACTGAAGCTTTCTTT. This encodes CASSSIPVDTEAFF.

The chain links TRBV5-6 to TRBJ1-5; D gene uncertain. Germline V gives CDR1 SGHDT, CDR2 YYEEEE. The germline V and J ends were trimmed by 0 bases and 6 bases, with 4 bases remaining between them. CDR3 length equals 12 residues. CDR3 sequence reads: CASSLVGQPQHF. The CDR3 region has the DNA TGTGCCAGCAGCTTGGTGGGTCAGCCCCAGCATTTT.

This chain uses TRBV4-3 with TRBJ1-4, with unresolved D. The CDR3 runs 19 residues. V was shortened by 4 bases and J by 0 bases, with 21 bases between the two germline ends. The germline CDR1 and CDR2 sequences are LGHNA and YSLEER. The chain's CDR3 is CASSPGREEEPATNEKLFF. CDR3 nucleotide sequence: TGCGCCAGCAGCCCGGGGAGGGAGGAAGAGCCGGCAACTAATGAAAAACTGTTTTTT.

The J gene is TRBJ2-3, the V gene TRBV4-1; no clear D gene. CDR1 is MGHRA and CDR2 is YSYEKL in the germline V gene. The CDR3 covers 16 residues. Trimming pared 3 bases from V and 5 bases from J, leaving 18 bases between. This chain's CDR3 is CASSQISTLVGDTQYF. CDR3 nucleotide sequence: TGCGCCAGCAGCCAGATTTCTACGCTAGTCGGAGATACGCAGTATTTT.

This clone was counted between two and nine times. This chain links TRBV5-1 with TRBJ2-7; D not resolved. The V gene lost 0 bases and the J gene lost 0 bases, with 16 bases spanning the gap. The CDR3 covers 17 residues. Germline loops: CDR1 SGHRS, CDR2 YFSETQ. CDR3 protein: CASSLDDLGLNSYEQYF. The CDR3 DNA is TGCGCCAGCAGCTTGGATGATCTGGGCCTCAACTCCTACGAGCAGTACTTC. Full variable domain (outside the CDR3, taken from reference TRBV5-1 and TRBJ2-7): KAGVTQTPRYLIKTRGQQVTLSCSPISGHRSVSWYQQTPGQGLQFLFEYFSETQRNKGNFPGRFSGRQFSNSRSEMNVSTLELGDSALYLCASSLDDLGLNSYEQYFGPGTRLTVT.